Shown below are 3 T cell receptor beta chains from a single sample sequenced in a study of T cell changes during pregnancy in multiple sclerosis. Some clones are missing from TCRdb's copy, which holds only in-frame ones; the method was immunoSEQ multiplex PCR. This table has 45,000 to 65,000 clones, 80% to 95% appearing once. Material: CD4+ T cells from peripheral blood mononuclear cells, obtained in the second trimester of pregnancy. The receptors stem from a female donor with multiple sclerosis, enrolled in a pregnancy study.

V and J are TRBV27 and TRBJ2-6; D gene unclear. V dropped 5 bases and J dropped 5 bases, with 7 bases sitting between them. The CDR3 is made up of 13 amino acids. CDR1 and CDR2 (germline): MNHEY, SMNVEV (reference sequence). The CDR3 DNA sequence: TGTGCCAGCAGTATAAGCTGGGCCAACGTCCTGACTTTC. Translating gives CASSISWANVLTF.

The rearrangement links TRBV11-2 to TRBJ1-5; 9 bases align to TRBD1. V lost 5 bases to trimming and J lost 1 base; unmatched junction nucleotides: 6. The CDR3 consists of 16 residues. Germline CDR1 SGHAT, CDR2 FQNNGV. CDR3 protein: CASSLGQGMSNQPQHF. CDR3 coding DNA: TGTGCCAGCAGCCTGGGACAGGGCATGAGCAATCAGCCCCAGCATTTT.

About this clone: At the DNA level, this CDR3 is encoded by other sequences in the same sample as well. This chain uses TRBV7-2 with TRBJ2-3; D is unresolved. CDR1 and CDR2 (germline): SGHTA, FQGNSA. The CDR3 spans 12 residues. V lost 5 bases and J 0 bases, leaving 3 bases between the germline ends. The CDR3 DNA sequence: TGTGCCAGCAGCCTCAGCACAGATACGCAGTATTTT. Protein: CASSLSTDTQYF.